A selection of T cell receptor beta chains follows, all from one sample in a study of cytomegalovirus exposure and HLA in healthy donors. Data came from immunoSEQ multiplex PCR; TCRdb stores just in-frame clones and leaves some out. The sample contains roughly 150,000 clones, nearly 90% of which appear only once. What was sequenced was PBMCs. Source of these receptors: a man aged 18 to 29 in good health and CMV-seropositive. Each CDR3 is given with its conserved first and last residue. D genes are given only for firm matches. Some rows have no size entry. The others give once, few or many, or a class for an expanded clone.

NA	TRBJ1-1	14	many	TRBV6-6	CASSSRQENTEAFF	TGTGCCAGCAGTTCTCGGCAGGAGAACACTGAAGCTTTCTTT
TRBD2	TRBJ2-2	17	NA	TRBV11-2	CASSLTSGSWRTGELFF	TGTGCCAGCAGCCTAACTAGCGGGAGCTGGAGGACCGGGGAGCTGTTTTTT
NA	TRBJ1-5	17	NA	TRBV18	CASSPAQILAGNQPQHF	TGTGCCAGCTCACCCGCACAGATTCTCGCCGGCAATCAGCCCCAGCATTTT
NA	TRBJ1-2	14	NA	TRBV4-2	CASSQDVRSYGYTF	TGTGCCAGCAGCCAAGATGTGAGGAGCTATGGCTACACCTTC
NA	TRBJ1-2	12	NA	TRBV27	CASIPMGGGYTF	TGTGCCAGTATACCGATGGGGGGTGGCTACACCTTC
NA	TRBJ2-3	13	NA	TRBV29-1	CSVARGGTDTQYF	TGCAGCGTTGCTAGGGGCGGCACAGATACGCAGTATTTT
NA	TRBJ2-3	18	NA	TRBV28	CAIKKPPFTGRESDTQYF	TGTGCCATCAAAAAACCCCCCTTCACAGGGAGGGAATCAGATACGCAGTATTTT
NA	TRBJ1-1	15	NA	TRBV2	CASSEQGPPNTEAFF	TGTGCCAGCAGTGAACAGGGTCCCCCGAACACTGAAGCTTTCTTT
NA	TRBJ2-3	15	NA	TRBV2	CASTIASTTADTQYF	TGTGCCAGCACTATAGCGTCTACCACGGCAGATACGCAGTATTTT
NA	TRBJ1-2	14	NA	TRBV4-1	CASSHSGEVYGYTF	TGCGCCAGCAGCCATTCGGGGGAGGTCTATGGCTACACCTTC
NA	TRBJ1-1	17	NA	TRBV5-6	CASASLFVRDLNTEAFF	TGTGCCAGCGCGTCCTTGTTCGTCAGGGATCTGAACACTGAAGCTTTCTTT
TRBD2	TRBJ2-3	16	NA	TRBV9	CASSIGSGRTTDTQYF	TGTGCCAGCAGCATTGGTAGCGGGAGAACCACAGATACGCAGTATTTT